These 20 T cell receptor beta chains were sequenced from one sample in a study of T cells in Graves' hyperthyroidism and ophthalmopathy. RNA transcripts gave rise to amplified TCR beta CDR3 regions. RT-PCR in the first round (using the HTBI primer set) targeted the TCR CDR3. From the multiplex PCR reads, TCRdb called clonotypes with MiXCR, one entry per CDR3 protein. This sample carries a few hundred thousand distinct CDR3 sequences, roughly 15% of them seen once, and the ten largest clones take roughly a fifth. The sequenced sample was blood. These TCRs come from a woman aged 30 to 39 with Graves' ophthalmopathy.

This clonotype was observed at least ten times. The chain is built from TRBV28 and TRBJ1-1; D not resolved. Germline V gives CDR1 MDHEN, CDR2 SYDVKM. CDR3 size: 12 residues. Trimming shortened V by 7 bases and J by 0 bases, and 6 bases separated the two germline ends. The CDR3, as DNA: TGTGCCAGCACCGAACTGAACACTGAAGCTTTCTTT. Translated, it gives CASTELNTEAFF.

The rearrangement links TRBV20-1 to TRBJ1-5; a weak D match, TRBD1 (5 bases). Trimming took 0 bases from V and 4 from J, leaving 10 bases between them. CDR3 length equals 14 residues. The V gene's germline CDR1 is DFQATT and CDR2 SNEGSKA (reference sequence). The chain's CDR3 is CSAREGVGNQPQHF. The CDR3, as DNA: TGCAGTGCTAGAGAGGGGGTAGGGAATCAGCCCCAGCATTTT.

This clonotype was counted at least ten times. The rearrangement uses TRBV6-5 and TRBJ1-2; no clear D gene. CDR3 length: 15 amino acids. CDR1 is MNHEY, CDR2 SVGAGI, per germline. The V end was cut by 0 bases, the J end by 0 bases, with 8 bases between. The CDR3 DNA follows: TGTGCCAGCAGTTACTCGAAATTATCTAACTATGGCTACACCTTC. As protein: CASSYSKLSNYGYTF.

This clonotype was picked up many times. The chain recombines TRBV20-1 with TRBJ2-7; D ambiguous. The V and J ends lost 1 base and 1 base respectively, with 17 bases between them. CDR1 is DFQATT, CDR2 SNEGSKA, per germline (reference sequence). The CDR3 covers 16 residues. The CDR3 nucleotides are TGCAGTGCTAGAGTGGGAAGGGCAATGGGGTCCTACGAGCAGTACTTC. This gives the protein CSARVGRAMGSYEQYF.

This clonotype was picked up many times. The chain recombines TRBV20-1 with TRBJ2-5, with D perhaps TRBD2 (6 bases). The V end lost 6 bases, the J end lost 1 base, and 12 bases lay between the germline ends. There are 13 residues in the CDR3. Germline loops: CDR1 DFQATT, CDR2 SNEGSKA (reference sequence). CDR3 in DNA: TGCAGTGCCCTGAAGACTAGCCAAGAGACCCAGTACTTC. Residues: CSALKTSQETQYF.

This clonotype was recorded at least ten times. V is TRBV13 and J is TRBJ1-1; D call uncertain. This CDR3 spans 14 amino acids. V was pared by 2 bases and J by 2 bases, with 9 bases between. The germline gives CDR1 PRHDT, CDR2 FYEKMQ (reference sequence). As DNA, the CDR3 is TGTGCCAGCAGCTTATCGAGAACAAACACTGAAGCTTTCTTT. It codes for CASSLSRTNTEAFF.

This clonotype was counted many times. This chain uses TRBV12-3 or TRBV12-4 with TRBJ1-5; D uncertain. Trimming pared 6 bases from V and 4 bases from J, leaving 10 bases between. The CDR3 has 13 amino acids. CDR3 nucleotide sequence: TGTGCCAGCAGGGGGTGGGGAAATCAGCCCCAGCATTTT. This gives the protein CASRGWGNQPQHF.

The rearrangement joins TRBV11-2 to TRBJ2-3, with TRBD2 matching 13 bases. This CDR3 region has 19 residues. Germline CDR1 is SGHAT and CDR2 is FQNNGV. The trim removed 5 bases at V and 0 bases at J, leaving 11 bases unmatched. The CDR3 region is CASSPTGLAGDFSTDTQYF. The CDR3 DNA reads TGTGCCAGCAGCCCAACCGGACTAGCGGGGGATTTTAGCACAGATACGCAGTATTTT.

The chain carries TRBV28 and TRBJ1-5, with a possible D match to TRBD1 (5 bases). Between the trimmed V and J ends, which lost 7 bases and 0 bases, there was a span of 13 bases. This CDR3 comprises 15 residues. Per the germline V gene, CDR1 is MDHEN and CDR2 is SYDVKM. This chain's CDR3 is CASMGGWHSNQPQHF. DNA for the CDR3: TGTGCCAGCATGGGGGGGTGGCATAGCAATCAGCCCCAGCATTTT.

Many counts were recorded for this clonotype. The V and J genes are TRBV3-1 and TRBJ2-3, with 7 bases fitting TRBD2. The J segment lost 3 bases and the V segment lost 4 bases, leaving 13 bases of the junction unmatched. The CDR3 length is 17 residues. The germline V gene has CDR1 LGHDT and CDR2 YNNKEL (reference sequence). The CDR3 spells CASSPDAGRGSTDTQYF. The DNA of the CDR3 is TGTGCCAGCAGCCCAGACGCAGGGCGGGGGTCTACAGATACGCAGTATTTT.

Worth noting for this clonotype: Just one base apart from a much larger clone, this may be a read error. This rearrangement joins TRBV7-2 to TRBJ2-3, with D possibly TRBD2 on 6 matching bases. From germline, CDR1 is SGHTA and CDR2 FQGNSA. The CDR3 has 13 residues. The V and J ends lost 2 bases and 5 bases respectively, with 8 bases between them. The DNA for the CDR3 is TGTGCCAGCAGCTTATTGCGGGGAGATACGCAGTATTTT. This gives the protein CASSLLRGDTQYF.

The chain uses TRBV5-1 and TRBJ2-2; 11 nucleotides align to TRBD1. CDR3 length equals 15 residues. V trimming: 0 bases; J trimming: 7 bases; junction bases outside the gene matches: 2. Germline assignment: CDR1 SGHRS and CDR2 YFSETQ. The CDR3 spells CASSLAGQGVGELFF. CDR3 in DNA: TGCGCCAGCAGCTTGGCGGGACAGGGGGTCGGGGAGCTGTTTTTT. Using reference TRBV5-1 and TRBJ2-2 for the parts outside the CDR3, the full variable domain is KAGVTQTPRYLIKTRGQQVTLSCSPISGHRSVSWYQQTPGQGLQFLFEYFSETQRNKGNFPGRFSGRQFSNSRSEMNVSTLELGDSALYLCASSLAGQGVGELFFGEGSRLTVL.

The genes are TRBV9 and TRBJ2-3; 7 bases fit TRBD2. Trimming took 4 bases from V and 3 from J; bases not matched to a gene: 14. The CDR3 runs 17 residues. Germline V gene sequence: CDR1 SGDLS, CDR2 YYNGEE. The CDR3 reads CASSTGEVRGRTDTQYF. In DNA form, the CDR3 reads TGTGCCAGCAGCACCGGTGAAGTGCGGGGGAGGACAGATACGCAGTATTTT.

Ten or more counts support this clonotype. The chain employs TRBV20-1 and TRBJ2-1; 7 bases line up with TRBD2. Trimming cost V 4 bases and J 9 bases; bases outside gene matches: 21. CDR1 DFQATT and CDR2 SNEGSKA come from the germline V gene (reference sequence). The CDR3 covers 17 residues. This CDR3 reads CSAIGVRGGNPPGEQFF. CDR3 in DNA: TGCAGTGCTATAGGGGTTCGGGGAGGGAATCCTCCGGGTGAGCAGTTCTTC.

J is TRBJ1-6 and V is TRBV20-1, with D uncertain. This CDR3 is built from 13 residues. The V and J ends lost 0 bases and 5 bases respectively, with 5 bases between them. In germline, CDR1 is DFQATT, CDR2 SNEGSKA (reference sequence). CDR3 loop: CSARDFDNSPLHF. CDR3 coding DNA: TGCAGTGCTAGAGATTTTGATAATTCACCCCTCCACTTT.

This clonotype appeared many times. The chain uses TRBV6-1 and TRBJ2-3, with D unclear. Looked up from germline, CDR1 is MNHNS and CDR2 is SASEGT. V was cut by 6 bases and J by 6 bases, with 16 bases left in between. This CDR3 is built from 14 residues. This CDR3 is CASRRASALDTQYF. As DNA, the CDR3 is TGTGCCAGCAGGAGAGCGAGCGCACTTGATACGCAGTATTTT.

This clonotype was seen many times. The chain recombines TRBV6-1 with TRBJ2-1; D is unclear. V was cut by 3 bases and J by 8 bases, with 11 bases left in between. CDR1 and CDR2 (germline): MNHNS, SASEGT. This CDR3 is 13 amino acids long. The CDR3 loop reads CASSESRWDEQFF. CDR3 nucleotides: TGTGCCAGCAGTGAGTCCAGGTGGGATGAGCAGTTCTTC.

At least ten counts were recorded for this clonotype. The J gene is TRBJ2-5, the V gene TRBV20-1, with 11 bases fitting TRBD2. V gave up 0 bases and J gave up 5 bases; unmatched junction bases: 5. The germline V gene encodes CDR1 DFQATT and CDR2 SNEGSKA (reference sequence). The CDR3 is made up of 15 amino acids. CDR3 coding DNA: TGCAGTGCTAGAGAAATAGCGGGGGGGTGGGAGACCCAGTACTTC. This gives the protein CSAREIAGGWETQYF.

This clonotype was recorded at least ten times. This chain links TRBV20-1 with TRBJ2-7, with D perhaps assigned TRBD1 or TRBD2 (5 bases each). V dropped 3 bases and J dropped 5 bases, with 17 bases sitting between them. The CDR3 is 14 amino acids. The germline V gene encodes CDR1 DFQATT and CDR2 SNEGSKA (reference sequence). The DNA for the CDR3 is TGCAGTGCTAGGGAGAGTGGGGGAATCCACGAGCAGTACTTC. This encodes CSARESGGIHEQYF.

The sample holds many counts of this clonotype. The V and J genes are TRBV3-1 and TRBJ2-1; D not certain. V was clipped by 1 base and J by 0 bases, with 13 bases between them. Germline V gene lookup returns CDR1 LGHDT and CDR2 YNNKEL (reference sequence). The CDR3 covers 17 residues. CDR3 DNA: TGTGCCAGCAGCCAAGCTAAAGGTGTTAGCTCCTACAATGAGCAGTTCTTC. This sequence encodes CASSQAKGVSSYNEQFF.